One sample yielded the 11 T cell receptor beta chains listed below, sequenced in a study of T cells expressing NK-cell markers. Reprocessing the 5' RACE reads, TCRdb reports a single entry for every CDR3 protein and omits DNA. The listing records roughly 420,000 distinct CDR3 sequences. The specimen sequenced was blood T cells: a sorted CD56 or NKG2C T cell subset, CD4+ or CD8+ T cells, or bulk PBMC T cells (not recorded which). The receptors were sampled from a woman aged 18-70 years in good health.

The chain uses TRBV20-1 and TRBJ2-1. This CDR3 region has 12 residues. Germline V gene sequence: CDR1 DFQATT, CDR2 SNEGSKA (reference sequence). CDR3: CSAERANNEQFF.

The V call is TRBV6-6, the J call TRBJ1-2. CDR1 is MNHNY and CDR2 is SVGAGI in the germline V gene (reference sequence). This CDR3 spans 12 amino acids. Here the CDR3 reads CASSYLLGGYTF.

The rearrangement joins TRBV2 to TRBJ2-7; absent DNA, TCRdb's TRBD1 call cannot be checked. The CDR3 has 14 amino acids. Per germline, CDR1 SNHLY and CDR2 FYNNEI. The CDR3 loop is CASRSQGAGGEQYF. The full variable domain, its missing parts supplied by reference TRBV2 and TRBJ2-7, is EPEVTQTPSHQVTQMGQEVILRCVPISNHLYFYWYRQILGQKVEFLVSFYNNEISEKSEIFDDQFSVERPDGSNFTLKIRSTKLEDSAMYFCASRSQGAGGEQYFGPGTRLTVT.

This sequence joins TRBV7-2 and TRBJ2-1; TCRdb outputs TRBD1, but without DNA this stays unchecked. Germline assignment: CDR1 SGHTA and CDR2 FQGNSA. This CDR3 is built from 16 residues. The CDR3 spells CASSAPSSISQGEQFF.

The V call is TRBV28, the J call TRBJ1-1; there is no DNA to check the TCRdb D call of TRBD1. The CDR3 runs 16 residues. Germline loops: CDR1 MDHEN, CDR2 SYDVKM. This chain's CDR3 is CASSPSGAGRRTEAFF.

V and J are TRBV5-4 and TRBJ2-1; TCRdb outputs TRBD2, but without DNA this stays unchecked. The CDR3 has 15 residues. Germline lookup yields CDR1 SGHNT and CDR2 YYREEE (reference sequence). The CDR3 spells CASSPTGPLPNEQFF.

V usage is TRBV20-1 and J usage is TRBJ2-3; TCRdb names TRBD2, which stays unverified in the absence of DNA. Germline V gene lookup returns CDR1 DFQATT and CDR2 SNEGSKA (reference sequence). The CDR3 is 15 residues long. The CDR3 reads CSRVILAGGTDTQYF.

This clonotype is deemed medium-sized by its frequency. The chain recombines TRBV5-1 with TRBJ1-2. Germline V gives CDR1 SGHRS, CDR2 YFSETQ. This CDR3 contains 12 residues. The CDR3 spells CASSPNNYGYTF. The whole variable domain, remainder taken from reference TRBV5-1 and TRBJ1-2, is KAGVTQTPRYLIKTRGQQVTLSCSPISGHRSVSWYQQTPGQGLQFLFEYFSETQRNKGNFPGRFSGRQFSNSRSEMNVSTLELGDSALYLCASSPNNYGYTFGSGTRLTVV.

The rearrangement uses TRBV4-2 and TRBJ2-3; the D call from TCRdb, TRBD2, cannot be confirmed without DNA. Germline V lookup: CDR1 LGHNA, CDR2 YNFKEQ. There are 14 residues in the CDR3. CDR3 protein: CASKSGGAWNTQYF.

This chain connects TRBV27 to TRBJ2-7; TCRdb returns TRBD1, unconfirmable since there is no DNA. The CDR3 contains 15 residues. Per the germline V gene, CDR1 is MNHEY and CDR2 is SMNVEV (reference sequence). CDR3 residues: CASTMTGGWGYEQYF.

The V gene is TRBV7-8, the J gene TRBJ2-3; TCRdb's D gene call, TRBD2, goes unchecked for lack of DNA. The CDR3 consists of 16 residues. CDR1 and CDR2 from the germline V gene are SGHVS and FQNEAQ. The CDR3 loop reads CASSRSRLAGTDTQYF.